This TCR beta chain is drawn from a study of shared clonotypes between healthy human individuals. Sequencing was performed with immunoSEQ multiplex PCR; in TCRdb, only in-frame clones are kept and a portion is missing. The data contain 2 million to 2.5 million clones, about 93% of them singletons. CD8 cells classed as naive were CD45RO-negative and positively selected for CCR7, excluding terminally differentiated effector memory CD45RA+ cells. Sequenced input: naive CD8+ T cells from PBMCs. The origin of this receptor is a man aged 18 to 29 in good health. Some clones in this sample may be carry-over from other donors' samples.

The CDR3 reads CASSSRAGTPIEQYF. Here the CDR3 DNA reads TGTGCCAGCAGCAGTCGAGCCGGGACTCCGATCGAGCAGTACTTC. The gene calls are TRBV7-9 and TRBJ2-7, with a weak D call TRBD2 (6 bases). The V and J ends lost 5 bases and 6 bases respectively, with 20 bases between them. CDR1 SEHNR and CDR2 FQNEAQ come from the germline V gene (reference sequence). The CDR3 is 15 amino acids.